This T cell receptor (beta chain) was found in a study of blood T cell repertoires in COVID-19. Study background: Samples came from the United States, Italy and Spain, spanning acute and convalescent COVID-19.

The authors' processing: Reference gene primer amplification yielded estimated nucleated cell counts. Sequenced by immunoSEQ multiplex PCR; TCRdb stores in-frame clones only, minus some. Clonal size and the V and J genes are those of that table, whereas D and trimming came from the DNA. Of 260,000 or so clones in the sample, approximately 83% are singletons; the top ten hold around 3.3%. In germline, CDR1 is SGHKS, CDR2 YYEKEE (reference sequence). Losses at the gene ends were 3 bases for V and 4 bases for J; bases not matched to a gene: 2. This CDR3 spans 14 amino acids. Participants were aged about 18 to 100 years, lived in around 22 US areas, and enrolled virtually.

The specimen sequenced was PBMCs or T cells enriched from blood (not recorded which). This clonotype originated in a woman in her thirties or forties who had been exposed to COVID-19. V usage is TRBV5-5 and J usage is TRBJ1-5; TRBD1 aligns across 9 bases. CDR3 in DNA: TGTGCCAGCAGCTGGGGACAGGGAAATCAGCCCCAGCATTTT. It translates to CASSWGQGNQPQHF. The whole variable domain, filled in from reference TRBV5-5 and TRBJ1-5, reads DAGVTQSPTHLIKTRGQQVTLRCSPISGHKSVSWYQQVLGQGPQFIFQYYEKEERGRGNFPDRFSARQFPNYSSELNVNALLLGDSALYLCASSWGQGNQPQHFGDGTRLSIL.